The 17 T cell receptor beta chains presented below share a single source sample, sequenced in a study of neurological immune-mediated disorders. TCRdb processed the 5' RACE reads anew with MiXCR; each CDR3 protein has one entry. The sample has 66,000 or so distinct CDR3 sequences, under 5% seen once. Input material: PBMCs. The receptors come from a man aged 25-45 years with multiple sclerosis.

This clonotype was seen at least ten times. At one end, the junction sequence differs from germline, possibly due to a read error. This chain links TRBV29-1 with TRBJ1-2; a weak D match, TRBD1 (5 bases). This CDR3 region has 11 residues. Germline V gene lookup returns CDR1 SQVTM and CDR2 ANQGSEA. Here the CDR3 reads CSVERSVGARF. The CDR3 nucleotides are TGCAGCGTTGAAAGATCTGTCGGGGCTCGCTTC.

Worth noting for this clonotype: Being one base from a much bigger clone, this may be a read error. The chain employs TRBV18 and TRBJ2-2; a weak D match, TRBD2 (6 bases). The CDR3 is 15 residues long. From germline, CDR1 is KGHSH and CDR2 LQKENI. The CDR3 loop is CTSLDREPGIGELFF. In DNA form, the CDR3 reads TGTACCAGCTTGGACCGGGAGCCTGGAATCGGGGAGCTGTTTTTT.

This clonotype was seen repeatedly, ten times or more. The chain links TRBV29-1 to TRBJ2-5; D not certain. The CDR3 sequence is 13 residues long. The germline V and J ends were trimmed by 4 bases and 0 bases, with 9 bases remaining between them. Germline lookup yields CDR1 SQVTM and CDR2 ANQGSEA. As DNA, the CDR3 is TGCAGCGTTGTGGGTCAGTACCAAGAGACCCAGTACTTC. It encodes CSVVGQYQETQYF.

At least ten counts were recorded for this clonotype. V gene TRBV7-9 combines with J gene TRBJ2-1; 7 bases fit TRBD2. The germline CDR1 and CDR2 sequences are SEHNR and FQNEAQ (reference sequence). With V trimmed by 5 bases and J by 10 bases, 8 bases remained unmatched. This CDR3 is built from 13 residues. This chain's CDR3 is CASSASRLAEQFF. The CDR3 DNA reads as TGTGCCAGCAGCGCCTCGCGACTAGCCGAGCAGTTCTTC.

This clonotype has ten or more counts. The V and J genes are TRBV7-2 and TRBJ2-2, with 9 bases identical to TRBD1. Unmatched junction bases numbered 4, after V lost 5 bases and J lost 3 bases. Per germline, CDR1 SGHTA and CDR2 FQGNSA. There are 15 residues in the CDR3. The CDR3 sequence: CASSVQGADTGELFF. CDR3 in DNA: TGTGCCAGCAGCGTACAGGGGGCGGACACCGGGGAGCTGTTTTTT.

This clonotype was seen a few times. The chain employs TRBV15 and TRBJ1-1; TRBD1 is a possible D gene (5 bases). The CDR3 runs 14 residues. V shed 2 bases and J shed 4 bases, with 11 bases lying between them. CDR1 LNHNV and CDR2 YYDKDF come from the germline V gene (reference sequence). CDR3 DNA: TGTGCCACCAGCAGAAGTTGGGGCTTCACTGAAGCTTTCTTT. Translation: CATSRSWGFTEAFF. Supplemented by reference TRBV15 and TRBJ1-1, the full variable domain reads DAMVIQNPRYQVTQFGKPVTLSCSQTLNHNVMYWYQQKSSQAPKLLFHYYDKDFNNEADTPDNFQSRRPNTSFCFLDIRSPGLGDTAMYLCATSRSWGFTEAFFGQGTRLTVV.

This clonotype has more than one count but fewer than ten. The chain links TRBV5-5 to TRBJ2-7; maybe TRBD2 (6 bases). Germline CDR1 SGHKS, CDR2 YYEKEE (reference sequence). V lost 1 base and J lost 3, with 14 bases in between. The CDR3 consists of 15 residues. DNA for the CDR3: TGTGCCAGCAGCTTGCTACCGAGGGGAGGCTACGAGCAGTACGTC. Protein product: CASSLLPRGGYEQYV.

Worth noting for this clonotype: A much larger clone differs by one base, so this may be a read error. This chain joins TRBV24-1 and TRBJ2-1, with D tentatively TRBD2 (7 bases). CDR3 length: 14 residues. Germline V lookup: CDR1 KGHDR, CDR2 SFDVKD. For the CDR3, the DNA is TGTGGCACCAATGCGGGGGACAAGCACAATGAGCAGTTCTTC. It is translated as CGTNAGDKHNEQFF.

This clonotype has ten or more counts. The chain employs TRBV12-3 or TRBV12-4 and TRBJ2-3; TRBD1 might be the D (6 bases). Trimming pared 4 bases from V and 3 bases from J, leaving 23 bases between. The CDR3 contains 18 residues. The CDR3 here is CASSSIEQGRAGTDTQYF. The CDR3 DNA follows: TGTGCCAGCAGTTCTATTGAACAGGGTCGCGCCGGGACAGATACGCAGTATTTT.

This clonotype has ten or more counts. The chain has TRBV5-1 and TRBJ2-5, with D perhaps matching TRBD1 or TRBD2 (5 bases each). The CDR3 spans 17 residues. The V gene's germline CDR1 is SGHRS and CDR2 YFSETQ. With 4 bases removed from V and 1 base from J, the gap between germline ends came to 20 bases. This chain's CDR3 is CASSTPRDGWTQETQYF. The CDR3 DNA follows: TGCGCCAGCAGCACCCCTAGGGACGGATGGACCCAAGAGACCCAGTACTTC.

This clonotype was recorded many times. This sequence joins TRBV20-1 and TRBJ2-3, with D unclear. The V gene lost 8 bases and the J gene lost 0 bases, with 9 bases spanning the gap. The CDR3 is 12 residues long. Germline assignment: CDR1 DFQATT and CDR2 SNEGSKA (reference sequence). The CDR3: CSPSTSTDTQYF. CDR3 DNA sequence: TGCAGTCCCTCAACTAGCACAGATACGCAGTATTTT.

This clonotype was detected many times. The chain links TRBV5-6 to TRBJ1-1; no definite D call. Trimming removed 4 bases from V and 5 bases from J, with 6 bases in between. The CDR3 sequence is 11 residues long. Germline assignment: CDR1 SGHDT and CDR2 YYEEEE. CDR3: CASSALTEAFF. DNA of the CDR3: TGTGCCAGCAGCGCACTAACTGAAGCTTTCTTT.

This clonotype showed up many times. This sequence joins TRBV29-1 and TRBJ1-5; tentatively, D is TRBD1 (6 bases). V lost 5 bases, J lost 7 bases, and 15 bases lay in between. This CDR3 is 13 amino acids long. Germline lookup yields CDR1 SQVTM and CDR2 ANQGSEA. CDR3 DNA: TGCAGCGTTCAGGCAGGGGTAGGCCAGCCCCAGCATTTT. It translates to CSVQAGVGQPQHF.

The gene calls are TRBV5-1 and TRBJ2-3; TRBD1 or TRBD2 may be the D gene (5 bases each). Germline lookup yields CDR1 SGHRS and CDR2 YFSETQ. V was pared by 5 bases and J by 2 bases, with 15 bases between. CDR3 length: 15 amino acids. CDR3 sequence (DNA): TGCGCCAGCAGTCCCTGGGGGAGAACCACAGATACGCAGTATTTT. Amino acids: CASSPWGRTTDTQYF.

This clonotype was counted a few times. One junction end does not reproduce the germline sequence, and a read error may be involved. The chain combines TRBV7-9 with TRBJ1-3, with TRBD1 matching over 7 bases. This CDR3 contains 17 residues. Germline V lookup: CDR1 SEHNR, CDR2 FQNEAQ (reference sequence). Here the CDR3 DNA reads TGTGCCAGCAGCTTGGACAGGAACTACGGTTCTGGAAACATCATATATTTT. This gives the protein CASSLDRNYGSGNIIYF.

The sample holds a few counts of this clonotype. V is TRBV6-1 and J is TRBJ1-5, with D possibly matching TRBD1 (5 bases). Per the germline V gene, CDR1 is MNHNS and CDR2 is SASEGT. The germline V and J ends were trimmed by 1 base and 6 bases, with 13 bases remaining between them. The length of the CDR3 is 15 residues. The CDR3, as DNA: TGTGCCAGCAGTGAAGGGTTGTGGGGGACTCAGCCCCAGCATTTT. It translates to CASSEGLWGTQPQHF.

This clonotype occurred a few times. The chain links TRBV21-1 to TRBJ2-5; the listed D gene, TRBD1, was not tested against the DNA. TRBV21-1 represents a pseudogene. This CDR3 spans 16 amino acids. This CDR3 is CASSNRQEPLQETQYF. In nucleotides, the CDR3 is TGTGCCAGCAGCAATCGACAGGAACCCCTCCAAGAGACCCAGTACTTC.